The clone carrying this T cell receptor beta chain occurred a few times. The sample's time point: persistent/refractory GD, antithyroid drugs over 5 years with positive TRAb. Making the TCR library involved RNA that had been extracted from PBMCs. This entry is derived from a study of regulatory T cells in long-lasting Graves disease. CDR3 regions were amplified by Arm-PCR using iRepertoire HTBI primers to build TCR beta libraries. Authors' analysis steps: Analysis of the samples identified under 80 TRBV and around 15 TRBJ segments. MiXCR, applied by TCRdb to the multiplex PCR reads, yields one record per CDR3 protein. The V and J calls here are based on TCRdb, not the publication. The sample lists hundreds of thousands of distinct CDR3 sequences; around 20% were seen once. V was clipped by 5 bases and J by 4 bases, with 23 bases between them. The CDR3 extends over 18 amino acids. Germline values: CDR1 SEHNR, CDR2 FQNEAQ (reference sequence).

Sequenced material: peripheral blood mononuclear cells (PBMCs), taken when the disease was refractory, from a patient treated with antithyroid drugs. This chain uses TRBV7-9 with TRBJ2-2; D gene unclear. This TCR was recovered from a female donor with Graves disease. This CDR3 is CASSLPRSATLPTGELFF. Here the CDR3 DNA reads TGTGCCAGCAGCCTACCCAGGTCGGCCACCCTACCCACCGGGGAGCTGTTTTTT. The full variable domain, in which reference TRBV7-9 and TRBJ2-2 provide the parts outside the CDR3, is DTGVSQNPRHKITKRGQNVTFRCDPISEHNRLYWYRQTLGQGPEFLTYFQNEAQLEKSRLLSDRFSAERPKGSFSTLEIQRTEQGDSAMYLCASSLPRSATLPTGELFFGEGSRLTVL.